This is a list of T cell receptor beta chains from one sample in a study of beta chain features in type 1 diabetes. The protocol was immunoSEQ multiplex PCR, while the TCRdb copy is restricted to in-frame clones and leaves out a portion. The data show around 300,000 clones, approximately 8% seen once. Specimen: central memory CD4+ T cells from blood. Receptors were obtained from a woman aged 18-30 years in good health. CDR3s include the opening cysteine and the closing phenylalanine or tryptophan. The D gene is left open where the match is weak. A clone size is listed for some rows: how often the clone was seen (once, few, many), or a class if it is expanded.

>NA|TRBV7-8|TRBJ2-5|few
TGTGCCATCGGTTACCCCGACGGGCGGGAGACCCAGTACTTC
CAIGYPDGRETQYF
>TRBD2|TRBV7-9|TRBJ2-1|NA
TGTGCCAGCAGACGTACTACTAGCGGCGAGCAGTTCTTC
CASRRTTSGEQFF
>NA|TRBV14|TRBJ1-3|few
TGTGCCAGCAGCCAAGTTGGCAGGGGTCCTGGAAACACCATATATTTT
CASSQVGRGPGNTIYF
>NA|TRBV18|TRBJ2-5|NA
TGTGCCAGCTCCCGTGGGTCCGAGGGGGAAGAGACCCAGTACTTC
CASSRGSEGEETQYF
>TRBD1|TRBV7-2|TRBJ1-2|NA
TGTGCCAGCAGCTCCCAACCGGGACAGCATAACTATGGCTACACCTTC
CASSSQPGQHNYGYTF
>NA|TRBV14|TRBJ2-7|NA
TGTGCCAGCAGCCAGGACGGAATCTTTTACGAGCAGTACTTC
CASSQDGIFYEQYF
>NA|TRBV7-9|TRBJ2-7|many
TGTGCCAGCAGCTTTGGGTTACACGAGCAGTACTTC
CASSFGLHEQYF
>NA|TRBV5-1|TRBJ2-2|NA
TGCGCCAGCAGGACAAACAGGAACACCGGGGAGCTGTTTTTT
CASRTNRNTGELFF
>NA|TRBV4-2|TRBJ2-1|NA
TGTGCCAGCAGCCAAGAGCCCACTCCGACCTACAATGAGCAGTTCTTC
CASSQEPTPTYNEQFF
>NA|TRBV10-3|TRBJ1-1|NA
TGTGCCATCAGTGGGGACAAGAACACTGAAGCTTTCTTT
CAISGDKNTEAFF
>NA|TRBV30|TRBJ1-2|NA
TGTGCCAGTAGTTTTACAGGGAACTATGGCTACACCTTC
CASSFTGNYGYTF
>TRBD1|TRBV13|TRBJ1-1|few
TGTGCCAGCAGCTTAGGCCAACGGCAGGGGGGCACTGAAGCTTTCTTT
CASSLGQRQGGTEAFF
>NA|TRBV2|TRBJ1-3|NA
TGTGCCAGCAAATCGGTAGGGGACACCATATATTTT
CASKSVGDTIYF
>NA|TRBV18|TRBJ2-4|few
TGTGCCAGCTCACCATTCTCACCGGGGACCGAAGCCAAAAACATTCAGTACTTC
CASSPFSPGTEAKNIQYF
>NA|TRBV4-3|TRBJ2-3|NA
TGCGCCAGCAGCCAAGATGTTCGCGGGGCCACAGATACGCAGTATTTT
CASSQDVRGATDTQYF
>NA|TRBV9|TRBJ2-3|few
TGTGCCAGCAGCGTAGGGGATACGCAGTATTTT
CASSVGDTQYF
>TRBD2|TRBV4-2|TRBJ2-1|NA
TGTGCCAGCAGCCAAGGACAAGCTAGGAGGGAGGGGCTAAGGTACAATGAGCAGTTCTTC
CASSQGQARREGLRYNEQFF
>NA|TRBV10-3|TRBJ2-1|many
TGTGCCATCAGTATCACCGGGACGGAGGGGAATGAGCAGTTCTTC
CAISITGTEGNEQFF
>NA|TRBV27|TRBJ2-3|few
TGTGCCAGCAGTTTAAACAGAGGTTTGGATACGCAGTATTTT
CASSLNRGLDTQYF
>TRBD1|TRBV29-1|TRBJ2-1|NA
TGCAGCGTTGTTGGACAGGGGGCATACAATGAGCAGTTCTTC
CSVVGQGAYNEQFF
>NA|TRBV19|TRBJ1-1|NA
TGTGCCAGTAGTACGAAGGGGGGGAACACTGAAGCTTTCTTT
CASSTKGGNTEAFF
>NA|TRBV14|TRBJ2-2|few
TGTGCCAGCAGGGGGAACCCCGGGGGCACCGGGGAGCTGTTTTTT
CASRGNPGGTGELFF
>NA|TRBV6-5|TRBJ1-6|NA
TGTGCCAGCAGCCCACAGAATTCACCCCTCCACTTT
CASSPQNSPLHF
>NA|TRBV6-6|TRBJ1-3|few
TGTGCCAGCAGTAGACAGTTTCGCTCTGGAAACACCATATATTTT
CASSRQFRSGNTIYF
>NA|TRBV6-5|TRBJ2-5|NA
TGTGCCACTACGACAGGGAGGGAGACCCAGTACTTC
CATTTGRETQYF
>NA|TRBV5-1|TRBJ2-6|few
TGCGCCAGCAGCTTGGTAGGGGTCAACTCTGGGGCCAACGTCCTGACTTTC
CASSLVGVNSGANVLTF
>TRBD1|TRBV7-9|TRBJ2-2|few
TGTGCCAGCAGCTTAGGTCCGAGTCAGGGGGCTGGAGACACCGGGGAGCTGTTTTTT
CASSLGPSQGAGDTGELFF
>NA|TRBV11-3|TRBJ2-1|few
TGTGCCAGCAGCTTAGGGTCCGGGGTCAATGAGCAGTTCTTC
CASSLGSGVNEQFF
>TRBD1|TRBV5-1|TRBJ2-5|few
TGCGCCAGCAGCTACTTCGGGACAGGAGAGACCCAGTACTTC
CASSYFGTGETQYF
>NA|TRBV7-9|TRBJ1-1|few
TGTGCCAGCAGCTTAGAACCCACAGCTGAAGCTTTCTTT
CASSLEPTAEAFF
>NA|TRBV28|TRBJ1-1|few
TGTGCCAGCAGTTTATGGGATTGGGCTTTCTTT
CASSLWDWAFF
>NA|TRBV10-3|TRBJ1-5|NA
TGTGCCATCAGTGCTGAACTGGAGGGCAATCAGCCCCAGCATTTT
CAISAELEGNQPQHF
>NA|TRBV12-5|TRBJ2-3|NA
TGTGCTAGTGCCGGGATCACAGATACGCAGTATTTT
CASAGITDTQYF
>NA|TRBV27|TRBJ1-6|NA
TGTGCCAGCAGTTTATACTTCGGCTTAGGGTCACCCCTCCACTTT
CASSLYFGLGSPLHF
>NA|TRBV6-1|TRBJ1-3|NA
TGTGCCAGCATGGGCTTCTCTGGAAACACCATATATTTT
CASMGFSGNTIYF
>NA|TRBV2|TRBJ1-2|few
TGTGCCAGCAGTTCCGGGGGGGCGTATGGCTACACCTTC
CASSSGGAYGYTF
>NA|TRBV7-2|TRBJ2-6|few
TGTGCCAGCAGCTTAATATCGGGTTCAGGGGCCAACGTCCTGACTTTC
CASSLISGSGANVLTF
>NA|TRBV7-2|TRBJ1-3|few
TGTGCCAGCAGCCCAGCTCCGGGCTCTGGAAACACCATATATTTT
CASSPAPGSGNTIYF
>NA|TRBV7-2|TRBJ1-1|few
TGTGCCAGCAGCTTAGGAGTTCGTACTGAAGCTTTCTTT
CASSLGVRTEAFF
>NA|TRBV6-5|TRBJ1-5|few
TGTGCCAGCAGTTACTCTGCGGCATCTTGGGATCAGCCCCAGCATTTT
CASSYSAASWDQPQHF
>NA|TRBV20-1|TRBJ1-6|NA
TGCAGGCCGGGTAGGGGGTCACCCCTCCACTTT
CRPGRGSPLHF
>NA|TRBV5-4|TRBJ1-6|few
TGTGCCAGCAGCCTTGGGGCAGTAGATAACTCACCCCTCCACTTT
CASSLGAVDNSPLHF
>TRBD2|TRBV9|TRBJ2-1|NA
TGTGCCAGCAGCGGGCTAGCGGTACCCTACAATGAGCAGTTCTTC
CASSGLAVPYNEQFF
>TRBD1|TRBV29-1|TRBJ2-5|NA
TGCAGCGTTGCCCTGGCCAGGGGGTACGAGACCCAGTACTTC
CSVALARGYETQYF
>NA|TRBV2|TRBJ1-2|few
TGTGCCAGCTCGCAGAGACAGACCGGGGGGGCTGGCTACACCTTC
CASSQRQTGGAGYTF
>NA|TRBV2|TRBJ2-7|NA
TGTGCCAGCAGAGGAATAAACTTTGGAACTTACGAGCAGTACTTC
CASRGINFGTYEQYF